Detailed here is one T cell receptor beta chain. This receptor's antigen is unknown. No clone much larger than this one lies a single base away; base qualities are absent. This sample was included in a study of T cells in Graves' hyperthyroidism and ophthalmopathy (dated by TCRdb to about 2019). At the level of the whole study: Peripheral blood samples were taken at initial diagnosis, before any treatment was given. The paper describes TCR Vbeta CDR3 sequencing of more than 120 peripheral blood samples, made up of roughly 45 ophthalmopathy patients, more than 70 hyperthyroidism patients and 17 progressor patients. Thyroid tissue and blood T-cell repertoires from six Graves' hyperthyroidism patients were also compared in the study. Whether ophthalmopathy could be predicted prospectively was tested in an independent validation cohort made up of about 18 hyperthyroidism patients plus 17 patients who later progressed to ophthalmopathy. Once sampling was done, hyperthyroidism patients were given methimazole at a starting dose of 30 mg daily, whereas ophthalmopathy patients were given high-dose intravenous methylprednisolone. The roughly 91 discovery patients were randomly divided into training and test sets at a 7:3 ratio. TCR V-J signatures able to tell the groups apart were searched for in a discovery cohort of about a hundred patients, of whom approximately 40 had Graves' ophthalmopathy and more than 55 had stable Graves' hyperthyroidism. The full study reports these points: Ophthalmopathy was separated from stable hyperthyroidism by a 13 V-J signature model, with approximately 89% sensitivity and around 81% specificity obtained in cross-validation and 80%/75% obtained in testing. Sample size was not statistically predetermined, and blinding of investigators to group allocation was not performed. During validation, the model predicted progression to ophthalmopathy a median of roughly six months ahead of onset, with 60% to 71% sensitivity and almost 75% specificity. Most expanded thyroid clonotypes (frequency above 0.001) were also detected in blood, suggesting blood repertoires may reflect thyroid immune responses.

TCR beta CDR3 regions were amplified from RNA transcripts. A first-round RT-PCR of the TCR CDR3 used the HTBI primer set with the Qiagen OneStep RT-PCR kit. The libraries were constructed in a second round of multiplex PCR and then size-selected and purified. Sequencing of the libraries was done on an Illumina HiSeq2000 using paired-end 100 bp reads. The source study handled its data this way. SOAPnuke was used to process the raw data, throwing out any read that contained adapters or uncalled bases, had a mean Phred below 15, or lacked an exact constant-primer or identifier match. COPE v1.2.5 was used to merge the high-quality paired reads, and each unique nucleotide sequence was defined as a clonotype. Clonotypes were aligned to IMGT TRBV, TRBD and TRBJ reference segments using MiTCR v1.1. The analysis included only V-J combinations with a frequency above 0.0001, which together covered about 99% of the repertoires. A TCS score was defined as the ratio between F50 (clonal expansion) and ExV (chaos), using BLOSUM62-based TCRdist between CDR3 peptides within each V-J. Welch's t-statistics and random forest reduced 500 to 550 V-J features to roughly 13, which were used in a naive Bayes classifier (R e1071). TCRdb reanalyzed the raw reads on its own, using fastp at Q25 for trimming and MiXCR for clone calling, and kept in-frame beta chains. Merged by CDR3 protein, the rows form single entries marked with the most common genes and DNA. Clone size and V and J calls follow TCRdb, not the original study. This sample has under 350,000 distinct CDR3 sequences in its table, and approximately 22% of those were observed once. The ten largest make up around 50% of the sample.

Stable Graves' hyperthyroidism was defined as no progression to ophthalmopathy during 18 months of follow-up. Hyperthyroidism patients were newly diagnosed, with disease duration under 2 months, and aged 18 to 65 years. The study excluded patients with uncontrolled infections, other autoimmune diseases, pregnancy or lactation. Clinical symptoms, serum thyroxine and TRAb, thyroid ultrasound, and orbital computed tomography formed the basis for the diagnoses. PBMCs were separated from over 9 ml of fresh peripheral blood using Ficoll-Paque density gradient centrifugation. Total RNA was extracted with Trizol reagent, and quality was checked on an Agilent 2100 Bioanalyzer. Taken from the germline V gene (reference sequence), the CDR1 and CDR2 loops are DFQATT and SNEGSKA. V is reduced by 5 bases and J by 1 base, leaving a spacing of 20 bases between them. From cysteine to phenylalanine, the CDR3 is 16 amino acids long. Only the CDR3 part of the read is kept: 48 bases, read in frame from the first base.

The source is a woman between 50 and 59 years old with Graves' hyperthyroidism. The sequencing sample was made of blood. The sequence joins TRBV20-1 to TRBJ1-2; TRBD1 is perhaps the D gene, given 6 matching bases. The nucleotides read TGCAGTGCTCGAAAAGGGGGAAGGTTGGTTAACTATGGCTACACCTTC. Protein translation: CSARKGGRLVNYGYTF.